This T cell receptor (beta chain) originates from a study of long-term antiretroviral therapy in people with HIV. Version v3.0 of the immunoSEQ assay was performed at survey level. Repertoires were generated with immunoSEQ multiplex PCR, while TCRdb's copy carries only in-frame clones and drops some. The sample has around 21,000 clones, under 90% seen once. This CDR3 is built from 17 residues. J is TRBJ2-7 and V is TRBV21-1; the table's D call TRBD1 went unverified against the DNA. TRBV21-1 is a known pseudogene. The sample here was unsorted PBMCs, taken 0.1 years before starting antiretroviral therapy. The origin of this receptor is a man aged 40-49 years with HIV. The CDR3 here is CASSKSGRQHILYEQYF. As DNA, the CDR3 is TGTGCCAGCAGCAAATCAGGACGACAGCATATCCTCTACGAGCAGTACTTC.